This T cell receptor beta chain is drawn from a study of blood T cell repertoires in COVID-19. For the study at large: COVID-19 samples from acute and convalescent phases originated in the United States, Italy and Spain. PBMCs, B-cell-depleted T cells, or T cells provided the cDNA or gDNA that made up the material.

As processed by the authors: The assay estimated nucleated cells by amplifying reference gene primers. Profiled with immunoSEQ multiplex PCR; TCRdb holds only in-frame clones, not every one. For V, J and clone size, that table is used; D and trimming come from the DNA. Counted here are 70,000 or so clones, over 80% occurring once; the ten biggest clones make up approximately 5.6%. The CDR3 has 16 residues. Trimming cost V 5 bases and J 10 bases, with 23 bases left between them. Germline CDR1 and CDR2: SEHNR and FQNEAQ (reference sequence). The rearrangement uses TRBV7-9 and TRBJ1-4; D gene uncertain. The material sequenced was peripheral blood. This receptor was obtained from a man aged 50 to 59 with active COVID-19. Written as DNA, the CDR3 is TGTGCCAGCAGCCCACTAGAAGTAACCCCGGGGAGAAAACTGTTTTTT. It encodes CASSPLEVTPGRKLFF.